This TCR beta chain was observed in a study of CD8+CD57+ T cells in acquired aplastic anemia. Study context: When averaged, DNA from sorted CD4+ and CD8+ cells came to approximately 3 ug. The study's findings and limits: Both patients and controls carried the same twenty-nine CD8+ CDR3 sequences.

Patients included in sequencing had previously demonstrated CD8+CD57+ cell expansion by flow cytometry. Each patient had severe acquired aplastic anemia. No therapy had been given to the patients at the time of blood sampling. This clonotype occurred many times. Its cognate antigen is unknown. V was trimmed by 0 bases and J by 3 bases, leaving 12 bases between them. This CDR3 has 16 residues. The germline V gene encodes CDR1 SGHRS and CDR2 YFSETQ. Genomic DNA templated the TCR beta VDJ and CDR3 profiling. One entry per CDR3 protein, called by TCRdb with MiXCR from the reads. This table holds a few hundred thousand distinct CDR3 sequences, 56% found once.

The chain has TRBV5-1 and TRBJ2-2; D unresolved. The TCR was taken from a human donor with aplastic anemia. Sequenced: sorted CD4+, CD8+, or CD8+CD57+ T cells (not recorded which) from PBMCs. CDR3 sequence reads: CASSLASRSHTGELFF. The CDR3 DNA reads as TGCGCCAGCAGCTTGGCTTCCAGATCCCACACCGGGGAGCTGTTTTTT. The full variable domain, its missing parts supplied by reference TRBV5-1 and TRBJ2-2, is KAGVTQTPRYLIKTRGQQVTLSCSPISGHRSVSWYQQTPGQGLQFLFEYFSETQRNKGNFPGRFSGRQFSNSRSEMNVSTLELGDSALYLCASSLASRSHTGELFFGEGSRLTVL.